Presented here are 29 T cell receptor beta chains from one specimen sequenced in a study of cytomegalovirus exposure and HLA in healthy donors. The primer mix had 60 Vbeta and 13 Jbeta primers. The method was immunoSEQ multiplex PCR; TCRdb's version includes in-frame clones alone and lacks a portion of them. Of about 150,000 clones listed, 60% to 80% were seen once; the top ten hold over 10%. The sequencing sample was made of PBMCs. Every receptor here comes from a woman in her fifties or sixties in good health and CMV-seropositive.

The sample holds one count of this clone. The chain carries TRBV9 and TRBJ2-1, with D tentatively TRBD2 (5 bases). Looked up from germline, CDR1 is SGDLS and CDR2 is YYNGEE. V lost 0 bases and J 0 bases, leaving 10 bases between the germline ends. The CDR3 spans 16 residues. The CDR3 DNA is TGTGCCAGCAGCGTAGGTGAGGGCTTCTCCTACAATGAGCAGTTCTTC. It codes for CASSVGEGFSYNEQFF.

The V and J genes are TRBV6-1 and TRBJ2-3; D may be TRBD1 (5 bases). Germline V gives CDR1 MNHNS, CDR2 SASEGT. The V gene lost 1 base and the J gene lost 2 bases, with 10 bases spanning the gap. CDR3 length: 15 residues. In nucleotides, the CDR3 is TGTGCCAGCAGTGAAGAAGGGGCGACCACAGATACGCAGTATTTT. Protein: CASSEEGATTDTQYF.

V usage is TRBV4-1 and J usage is TRBJ1-1; 9 bases line up with TRBD1. Germline lookup yields CDR1 MGHRA and CDR2 YSYEKL. V was pared by 4 bases and J by 8 bases, with 11 bases of the junction left unmatched. CDR3 length: 15 residues. CDR3: CASSPLGTGPKEAFF. DNA for the CDR3: TGCGCCAGCAGCCCCCTTGGGACAGGGCCCAAGGAAGCTTTCTTT.

This chain uses TRBV4-1 with TRBJ2-5, with D perhaps TRBD2 (6 bases). V was pared by 1 base and J by 5 bases, with 14 bases between. The CDR3 runs 15 residues. Germline values: CDR1 MGHRA, CDR2 YSYEKL. In DNA, the CDR3 is TGCGCCAGCAGCCAAGCGGGGGTCCGGGTGGAGACCCAGTACTTC. Amino acid sequence: CASSQAGVRVETQYF.

This clone has more than one count but fewer than ten. The sample holds other DNA sequences that translate to the same CDR3. The rearrangement uses TRBV6-5 and TRBJ1-1; D is undetermined. Trimming left V 0 bases short and J 2 bases short, with 4 bases between. The CDR3 loop spans 13 amino acids. Germline values: CDR1 MNHEY, CDR2 SVGAGI. CDR3 nucleotide sequence: TGTGCCAGCAGTTACTCCAGAAACACTGAAGCTTTCTTT. Residues: CASSYSRNTEAFF.

This clone was seen ten or more times. This chain joins TRBV2 and TRBJ1-3, with D uncertain. The CDR3 loop spans 17 amino acids. CDR1 and CDR2 from the germline V gene are SNHLY and FYNNEI. The V gene lost 3 bases and the J gene lost 7 bases, with 22 bases spanning the gap. Written as DNA, the CDR3 is TGTGCCAGCAGTGATAGTCTGAGCGGGGAGAGTAGGAACACCATATATTTT. Its translation is CASSDSLSGESRNTIYF.

A single count supports this clone. The chain combines TRBV27 with TRBJ2-7; 7 nucleotides match TRBD1. CDR1 MNHEY and CDR2 SMNVEV come from the germline V gene (reference sequence). This CDR3 has 14 amino acids. Germline trimming cut 3 bases from V and 1 base from J; bases unmatched to any gene: 3. The DNA for the CDR3 is TGTGCCAGCAGTTTGACAGGGATTTCCTACGAGCAGTACTTC. This translates into CASSLTGISYEQYF.

V and J are TRBV9 and TRBJ2-5, with 10 bases lining up with TRBD2. Germline trimming cut 2 bases from V and 1 base from J; bases unmatched to any gene: 2. The CDR3 runs 15 residues. In germline, CDR1 is SGDLS, CDR2 YYNGEE. In DNA, the CDR3 is TGTGCCAGCAGCGTGAGCGGGGGGGGCCAAGAGACCCAGTACTTC. This gives the protein CASSVSGGGQETQYF.

This chain connects TRBV6-5 to TRBJ1-2, with D possibly being TRBD1 (5 bases). V lost 9 bases, J lost 2 bases, and 10 bases lay in between. CDR3 length equals 12 residues. Germline V gives CDR1 MNHEY, CDR2 SVGAGI. CDR3 loop: CASQGENYGYTF. The CDR3 coding sequence is TGTGCCAGTCAGGGTGAGAACTATGGCTACACCTTC.

The rearrangement joins TRBV6-5 to TRBJ1-2; maybe TRBD1 (6 bases). Germline V gene data show CDR1 as MNHEY and CDR2 as SVGAGI. The CDR3 length is 15 residues. V was clipped by 2 bases and J by 4 bases, with 14 bases between them. Here the CDR3 DNA reads TGTGCCAGCAGTTACAACAGGGTAGGGAGCTATGGCTACACCTTC. This encodes CASSYNRVGSYGYTF.

The chain is built from TRBV9 and TRBJ2-7, with TRBD2 matching 7 bases. The germline V gene has CDR1 SGDLS and CDR2 YYNGEE. This CDR3 contains 15 residues. The V and J ends lost 0 bases and 3 bases, in that order; junction bases with no gene match: 6. CDR3 sequence (DNA): TGTGCCAGCAGCGTAGGCTGGTCTAGCGGCTACGAGCAGTACTTC. Protein: CASSVGWSSGYEQYF.

This clone was observed a few times. The J gene is TRBJ2-7, the V gene TRBV4-1, with TRBD2 matching over 9 bases. CDR1 is MGHRA, CDR2 YSYEKL, per germline. This CDR3 contains 17 residues. V dropped 0 bases and J dropped 4; count of bases not matched to a gene: 10. The CDR3, as DNA: TGCGCCAGCAGCCAAGATTCTAGGGCTAGCGGGGCGTACGAGCAGTACTTC. Translated, it gives CASSQDSRASGAYEQYF.

The CDR3 sequence is CASSLRRGRGYSNQPQHF. CDR3 in DNA: TGTGCCAGCAGCTTAAGGAGGGGGAGGGGGTATAGCAATCAGCCCCAGCATTTT. The chain is built from TRBV7-8 and TRBJ1-5, with a possible D match to TRBD1 (6 bases). V shed 2 bases and J shed 0 bases, with 17 bases lying between them. The CDR3 contains 18 residues. Germline lookup yields CDR1 SGHVS and CDR2 FQNEAQ. The variable domain in full, with the rest retrieved from reference TRBV7-8 and TRBJ1-5, is GAGVSQSPRYKVAKRGQDVALRCDPISGHVSLFWYQQALGQGPEFLTYFQNEAQLDKSGLPSDRFFAERPEGSVSTLKIQRTQQEDSAVYLCASSLRRGRGYSNQPQHFGDGTRLSIL.

This chain uses TRBV7-9 with TRBJ2-1, with 10 nucleotides matching TRBD2. Germline CDR1 is SEHNR and CDR2 is FQNEAQ (reference sequence). V was pared by 2 bases and J by 4 bases, with 2 bases of the junction left unmatched. This CDR3 is built from 15 residues. Here the CDR3 DNA reads TGTGCCAGCAGCTTAACGACTAGCGGGTACAATGAGCAGTTCTTC. This sequence encodes CASSLTTSGYNEQFF.

The V gene is TRBV5-6, the J gene TRBJ1-2; TRBD1 aligns across 7 bases. The junction had 14 bases not matched to a gene; V was cut back by 0 bases and J by 6 bases. The CDR3 is 17 amino acids. CDR1 is SGHDT and CDR2 is YYEEEE in the germline V gene. The CDR3 region has the DNA TGTGCCAGCAGCTTGGCATCGTACAGGGGATCATCTAATGGCTACACCTTC. This translates into CASSLASYRGSSNGYTF. Combining the CDR3 with reference TRBV5-6 and TRBJ1-2 gives the whole variable domain DAGVTQSPTHLIKTRGQQVTLRCSPKSGHDTVSWYQQALGQGPQFIFQYYEEEERQRGNFPDRFSGHQFPNYSSELNVNALLLGDSALYLCASSLASYRGSSNGYTFGSGTRLTVV.

The gene calls are TRBV6-6 and TRBJ2-7; 11 nucleotides agree with TRBD1. J was trimmed by 6 bases and V by 8 bases; bases with no gene match: 6. The CDR3 runs to 13 residues. The germline CDR1 and CDR2 sequences are MNHNY and SVGAGI (reference sequence). The CDR3 region is CASLRDRGTEQYF. CDR3 nucleotide sequence: TGTGCCAGCCTAAGGGACAGGGGGACCGAGCAGTACTTC.

The chain recombines TRBV14 with TRBJ2-2; D is perhaps TRBD2 (6 bases). Per germline, CDR1 SGHDN and CDR2 FVKESK. V lost 1 base to trimming and J lost 9 bases, with 15 bases between them. The CDR3 sequence is 15 residues long. The CDR3 DNA follows: TGTGCCAGCAGCCAAGGGAACCTGGGGGGTAGGGAGCTGTTTTTT. Its protein is CASSQGNLGGRELFF.

This chain uses TRBV2 with TRBJ2-7; 7 positions agree with TRBD1. V shed 7 bases and J 1 base; nucleotides not matched to a gene: 4. The CDR3 has 13 amino acids. Germline V gives CDR1 SNHLY, CDR2 FYNNEI. This CDR3 reads CASIRGQSYEQYF. CDR3 DNA: TGTGCCAGCATACGGGGACAGTCCTACGAGCAGTACTTC. Complete variable domain (other parts from reference TRBV2 and TRBJ2-7): EPEVTQTPSHQVTQMGQEVILRCVPISNHLYFYWYRQILGQKVEFLVSFYNNEISEKSEIFDDQFSVERPDGSNFTLKIRSTKLEDSAMYFCASIRGQSYEQYFGPGTRLTVT.

The chain couples TRBV10-3 to TRBJ1-2; D is ambiguous. Germline lookup yields CDR1 ENHRY and CDR2 SYGVKD. The CDR3 consists of 11 residues. Trimming removed 3 bases at V and 5 bases at J, with 4 bases between. The DNA for the CDR3 is TGTGCCATCAGTGATAGTTATGGCTACACCTTC. Its translation: CAISDSYGYTF.

The rearrangement joins TRBV6-5 to TRBJ2-5; 9 bases align to TRBD2. This CDR3 comprises 15 residues. V was pared by 5 bases and J by 0 bases, with 4 bases of the junction left unmatched. The germline V gene has CDR1 MNHEY and CDR2 SVGAGI. The CDR3 region has the DNA TGTGCCAGCAGTAGTATAGCGGGGGACCAAGAGACCCAGTACTTC. The encoded protein is CASSSIAGDQETQYF.

The chain employs TRBV10-3 and TRBJ1-2, with 7 nucleotides matching TRBD1. This CDR3 has 14 amino acids. Germline CDR1 ENHRY, CDR2 SYGVKD. V trimming: 0 bases; J trimming: 5 bases; junction bases outside the gene matches: 3. This CDR3 reads CAISESGQIYGYTF. The CDR3 coding sequence is TGTGCCATCAGTGAGTCGGGACAGATATATGGCTACACCTTC.

The rearrangement uses TRBV18 and TRBJ2-7, with TRBD1 as a possible D gene (6 bases). Germline CDR1 and CDR2: KGHSH and LQKENI. The ends were cut back, 2 bases at V and 2 bases at J, with 13 bases in the middle. The CDR3 is 15 amino acids. DNA for the CDR3: TGTGCCAGCTCACCATCGGCAGGGGAAACCTACGAGCAGTACTTC. Its protein is CASSPSAGETYEQYF.

The chain combines TRBV5-6 with TRBJ2-3, with 15 bases identical to TRBD2. The germline V gene has CDR1 SGHDT and CDR2 YYEEEE. CDR3 length: 18 amino acids. The V gene end was trimmed by 4 bases and the J gene end by 2 bases; junction bases not matched to a gene: 8. The CDR3 loop is CASSPGTSGGPTTDTQYF. CDR3 coding DNA: TGTGCCAGCAGCCCAGGGACTAGCGGGGGGCCTACCACAGATACGCAGTATTTT. Combining the CDR3 with reference TRBV5-6 and TRBJ2-3 gives the whole variable domain DAGVTQSPTHLIKTRGQQVTLRCSPKSGHDTVSWYQQALGQGPQFIFQYYEEEERQRGNFPDRFSGHQFPNYSSELNVNALLLGDSALYLCASSPGTSGGPTTDTQYFGPGTRLTVL.

The rearrangement joins TRBV11-2 to TRBJ1-2, with a tentative D call TRBD1 (6 bases). Germline values: CDR1 SGHAT, CDR2 FQNNGV. Trimming removed 3 bases from V and 7 bases from J, with 12 bases in between. This CDR3 spans 13 amino acids. CDR3 residues: CASSLEDSGGYTF. Here the CDR3 DNA reads TGTGCCAGCAGCTTGGAGGACAGCGGTGGCTACACCTTC.

The chain carries TRBV6-1 and TRBJ1-5, with D possibly matching TRBD1 (6 bases). This CDR3 region has 11 residues. V was cut by 5 bases and J by 12 bases, with 11 bases left in between. Looked up from germline, CDR1 is MNHNS and CDR2 is SASEGT. CDR3 sequence reads: CASSNREGQHF. CDR3 nucleotide sequence: TGTGCCAGCAGTAACAGGGAAGGCCAGCATTTT.

The chain uses TRBV30 and TRBJ2-7; D ambiguous. This CDR3 contains 12 residues. The germline V and J ends were trimmed by 3 bases and 4 bases, with 10 bases remaining between them. Germline loops: CDR1 GTSNPN, CDR2 SVGIG (reference sequence). The CDR3 here is CAWSPSRYEQYF. DNA of the CDR3: TGTGCCTGGAGCCCCTCCCGGTACGAGCAGTACTTC.

This clone was picked up a small number of times. V usage is TRBV11-2 and J usage is TRBJ2-1; the match to TRBD1 covers 12 bases. This CDR3 has 17 amino acids. Germline CDR1 SGHAT, CDR2 FQNNGV. V trimming: 5 bases; J trimming: 4 bases; junction bases outside the gene matches: 9. The CDR3 DNA sequence: TGTGCCAGCAGCACAACCGGGACAGGGGGCCCTTACAATGAGCAGTTCTTC. It specifies CASSTTGTGGPYNEQFF.

This clone was counted a few times. This rearrangement joins TRBV5-6 to TRBJ1-5, with D possibly being TRBD1 (6 bases). Germline loops: CDR1 SGHDT, CDR2 YYEEEE. The CDR3 runs to 14 residues. V was trimmed by 0 bases and J by 4 bases, leaving 8 bases between them. The CDR3 sequence: CASSLGGLNQPQHF. The CDR3 coding sequence is TGTGCCAGCAGCTTGGGGGGGCTTAATCAGCCCCAGCATTTT.

The gene calls are TRBV6-6 and TRBJ1-5; 9 bases fit TRBD1. Germline V gives CDR1 MNHNY, CDR2 SVGAGI (reference sequence). The CDR3 has 16 amino acids. The V segment lost 2 bases and the J segment 1 base; nucleotides outside the gene matches: 3. The CDR3 region has the DNA TGTGCCAGCAGTTACCTGGACAGGGGAAGCAATCAGCCCCAGCATTTT. Translation: CASSYLDRGSNQPQHF.